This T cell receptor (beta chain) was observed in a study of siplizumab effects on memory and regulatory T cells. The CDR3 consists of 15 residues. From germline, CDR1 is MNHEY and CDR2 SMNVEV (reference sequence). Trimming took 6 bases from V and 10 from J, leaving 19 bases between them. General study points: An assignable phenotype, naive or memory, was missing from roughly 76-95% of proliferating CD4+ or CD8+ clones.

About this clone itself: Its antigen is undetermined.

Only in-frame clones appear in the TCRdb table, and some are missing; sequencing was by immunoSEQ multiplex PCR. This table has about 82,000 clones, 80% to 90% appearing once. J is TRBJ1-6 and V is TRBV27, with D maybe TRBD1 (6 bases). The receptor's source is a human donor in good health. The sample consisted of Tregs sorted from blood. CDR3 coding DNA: TGTGCCAGCAGACTCTCCACGGACAGAGGATCACCCCTCCACTTT. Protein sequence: CASRLSTDRGSPLHF.